This TCR beta chain was recorded in a study of neurological immune-mediated disorders. Whole-study results and caveats: CDR3 amino acid sequences found in expanded clones were never shared across subjects, suggesting private repertoires in all groups.

This clonotype was counted many times. What it binds is unknown. The CDR3 is 16 residues long. V was cut by 3 bases and J by 4 bases, with 19 bases left in between. The germline gives CDR1 DFQATT, CDR2 SNEGSKA (reference sequence). Time point in this sample: technical triplicate 1. Sorted libraries used about 1 million CD4+ or CD8+ T cells. Each sequencing run yielded over 190 million TCR-beta sequences from 15-18 subjects. One entry per CDR3 protein, called by TCRdb with MiXCR from the 5' RACE reads. This table has 25,000 or so distinct CDR3 sequences, under 15% appearing once. This receptor was identified in a female donor with HTLV-1-associated myelopathy (HAM/TSP). Sequenced: CD4+ T cells from blood. The chain is built from TRBV20-1 and TRBJ2-1, with D possibly being TRBD2 (6 bases). The CDR3 loop reads CSAREVSRGRYNEQFF. Here the CDR3 DNA reads TGCAGTGCTAGGGAAGTGTCGCGGGGCAGATACAATGAGCAGTTCTTC.